This T cell receptor (beta chain) was obtained from a study of blood T cells in healthy people across ages. Points from the study as a whole: Comparison with aged donors showed that long-lived donors had more naive CD4+ cells and higher diversity.

The sample holds a few counts of this clonotype. Antigen specificity is unknown. From germline, CDR1 is KGHSH and CDR2 LQKENI. After removal of 3 bases from V and 7 bases from J, the junction contained 2 bases not matched to a gene. CDR3 length: 13 amino acids. Primers used in a second PCR of about 6 to 11 cycles were a sample-barcoded 5' primer and a J-beta primer mix. TCRdb re-derived calls from the 5' RACE reads in MiXCR, one entry per CDR3 protein. Counted here are hundreds of thousands of distinct CDR3 sequences, around 21% occurring once; the ten biggest clones make up approximately 3.6%. This receptor was taken from a man between 65 and 85 years old in good health. The sample comprised blood. The chain recombines TRBV18 with TRBJ1-5; 8 bases align to TRBD1. CDR3 region: CASSPTGEQPQHF. The CDR3 DNA reads TGTGCCAGCTCACCGACAGGGGAACAGCCCCAGCATTTT.